This entry lists 12 T cell receptor beta chains sequenced from one sample in a study of long-term antiretroviral therapy in people with HIV. Version v3.0 of the immunoSEQ assay ran at survey level. Assay used: immunoSEQ multiplex PCR; TCRdb lists only in-frame clones, some missing. Here the sample spans some 16,000 clones, about 80% being singletons. The sequencing here drew on unsorted PBMCs, taken 2.1 years after starting antiretroviral therapy. These receptor sequences come from a man aged 40-55 years with HIV.

The V and J genes are TRBV23-1 and TRBJ2-3, with D possibly TRBD1 on 7 matching bases. TRBV23-1 belongs to the ORF category, with a function that is uncertain. This CDR3 is 16 amino acids long. Trimming pared 7 bases from V and 4 bases from J, leaving 21 bases between. CDR3 nucleotides: TGCGCCAGCATCGACACAGGGGATCCGGGAGCAGATACGCAGTATTTT. It encodes CASIDTGDPGADTQYF.

The V call is TRBV21-1, the J call TRBJ1-4; the table's D call of TRBD1 was not tested on the DNA. TRBV21-1 has pseudogene status. The CDR3 covers 14 residues. CDR3 region: CASGRTGSNEKLFF. CDR3 nucleotides: TGTGCCAGCGGGAGGACAGGGAGTAATGAAAAACTGTTTTTT.

This clone was counted a few times. The genes are TRBV7-2 and TRBJ1-1; weak D call: TRBD1 (5 bases). This CDR3 is built from 14 residues. Germline V gene sequence: CDR1 SGHTA, CDR2 FQGNSA. Trimming took off 0 bases at V and 6 bases at J, with 11 bases between the two ends. The CDR3, as DNA: TGTGCCAGCAGCTTAGCGACAGCATACCCTGAAGCTTTCTTT. As protein: CASSLATAYPEAFF.

This chain links TRBV6-5 with TRBJ2-2, with 11 nucleotides matching TRBD1. The CDR3 loop spans 16 amino acids. The germline V gene has CDR1 MNHEY and CDR2 SVGAGI. The V and J ends lost 4 bases and 5 bases, in that order; junction bases with no gene match: 6. The CDR3 coding sequence is TGTGCCAGCAGTTTCCGGGACAGGGGGACTACCGGGGAGCTGTTTTTT. Encoded protein: CASSFRDRGTTGELFF.

The V and J genes are TRBV5-1 and TRBJ1-2; 7 bases fit TRBD1. Germline V gives CDR1 SGHRS, CDR2 YFSETQ. J gave up 4 bases and V 4 bases, and 1 base lay outside the gene matches. The CDR3 totals 12 residues. The CDR3 coding sequence is TGCGCCAGCAGCCGGGACAGCTATGGCTACACCTTC. Translated: CASSRDSYGYTF.

This chain links TRBV4-1 with TRBJ2-3, with 9 bases fitting TRBD1. The CDR3 totals 16 residues. With V trimmed by 2 bases and J by 4 bases, 7 bases remained unmatched. Germline-derived CDR1 and CDR2 are MGHRA and YSYEKL. CDR3 amino acids: CASSQRGQGSADTQYF. The CDR3 nucleotides are TGCGCCAGCAGCCAAAGGGGACAGGGAAGCGCAGATACGCAGTATTTT.

The chain couples TRBV11-2 to TRBJ2-1; possible D gene TRBD1, 6 bases. V gave up 4 bases and J gave up 5 bases, with 12 bases separating them. From germline, CDR1 is SGHAT and CDR2 FQNNGV. This CDR3 is 14 amino acids long. The CDR3: CASSSSRGNNEQFF. The CDR3 DNA follows: TGTGCCAGCAGCTCGTCCAGGGGAAACAATGAGCAGTTCTTC.

This clone was observed a few times. The genes are TRBV7-9 and TRBJ1-6; D remains ambiguous. The V gene lost 1 base and the J gene lost 1 base, with 11 bases spanning the gap. CDR3 size: 17 residues. Germline V gene lookup returns CDR1 SEHNR and CDR2 FQNEAQ (reference sequence). CDR3 region: CASSLDEGSSYNSPLHF. The CDR3 region has the DNA TGTGCCAGCAGCTTAGATGAAGGGTCATCCTATAATTCACCCCTCCACTTT.

J is TRBJ1-1 and V is TRBV30; possibly TRBD1 for D (5 bases). There are 14 residues in the CDR3. V lost 3 bases and J lost 4, with 15 bases in between. Germline CDR1 and CDR2: GTSNPN and SVGIG (reference sequence). The CDR3 DNA sequence: TGTGCCTGGAGCCCCGGGACGTGGGCCACTGAAGCTTTCTTT. Protein product: CAWSPGTWATEAFF. Combining the CDR3 with reference TRBV30 and TRBJ1-1 gives the whole variable domain SQTIHQWPATLVQPVGSPLSLECTVEGTSNPNLYWYRQAAGRGLQLLFYSVGIGQISSEVPQNLSASRPQDRQFILSSKKLLLSDSGFYLCAWSPGTWATEAFFGQGTRLTVV.

This clone was seen a handful of times. The chain carries TRBV4-1 and TRBJ1-5, with D perhaps TRBD1 (6 bases). Trimming stripped 5 bases from V and 0 bases from J, with 8 bases between. The CDR3 covers 14 residues. Germline CDR1 is MGHRA and CDR2 is YSYEKL. CDR3 nucleotide sequence: TGCGCCAGCAGCTCGACAGGTAGCAATCAGCCCCAGCATTTT. The encoded protein is CASSSTGSNQPQHF.

V and J are TRBV2 and TRBJ2-7; D is ambiguous. Germline assignment: CDR1 SNHLY and CDR2 FYNNEI. The CDR3 is made up of 10 amino acids. The germline V and J ends were trimmed by 4 bases and 3 bases, with 1 base remaining between them. CDR3: CASSGYEQYF. CDR3 nucleotide sequence: TGTGCCAGCAGTGGCTACGAGCAGTACTTC.

This clone was picked up a small number of times. CDR3 DNA sequence: TGTGCCAGTAGTATAGGGACAGATTCCTACGAGCAGTACTTC. The encoded protein is CASSIGTDSYEQYF. V usage is TRBV19 and J usage is TRBJ2-7; tentatively, D is TRBD1 (6 bases). Trimming removed 1 base from V and 1 base from J, with 8 bases in between. CDR3 length equals 14 residues. The germline V gene has CDR1 LNHDA and CDR2 SQIVND (reference sequence).